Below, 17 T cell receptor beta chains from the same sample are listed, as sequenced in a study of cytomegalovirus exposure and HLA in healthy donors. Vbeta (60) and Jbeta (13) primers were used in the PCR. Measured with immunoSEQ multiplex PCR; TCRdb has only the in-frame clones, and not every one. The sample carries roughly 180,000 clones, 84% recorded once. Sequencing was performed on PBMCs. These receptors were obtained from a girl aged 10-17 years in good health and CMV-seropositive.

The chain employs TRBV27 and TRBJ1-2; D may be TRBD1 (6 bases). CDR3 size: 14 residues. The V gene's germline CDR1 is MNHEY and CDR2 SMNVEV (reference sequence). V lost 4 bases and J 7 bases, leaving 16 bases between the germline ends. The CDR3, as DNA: TGTGCCAGCAGTTGGGCCCAATCAGGGGCTGGCTACACCTTC. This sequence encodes CASSWAQSGAGYTF.

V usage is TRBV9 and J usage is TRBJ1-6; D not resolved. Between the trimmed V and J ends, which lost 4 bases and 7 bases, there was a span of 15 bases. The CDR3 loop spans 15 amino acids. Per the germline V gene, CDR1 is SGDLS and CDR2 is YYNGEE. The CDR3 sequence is CASSLREGSNSPLHF. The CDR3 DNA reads TGTGCCAGCAGCCTCCGAGAGGGATCCAATTCACCCCTCCACTTT.

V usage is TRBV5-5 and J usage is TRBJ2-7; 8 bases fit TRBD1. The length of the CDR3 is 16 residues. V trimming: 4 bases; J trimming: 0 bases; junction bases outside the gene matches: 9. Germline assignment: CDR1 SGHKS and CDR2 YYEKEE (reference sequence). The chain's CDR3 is CASSLKTGAASYEQYF. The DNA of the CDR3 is TGTGCCAGCAGCCTAAAGACAGGGGCCGCCTCCTACGAGCAGTACTTC. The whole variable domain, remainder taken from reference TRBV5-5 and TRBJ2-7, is DAGVTQSPTHLIKTRGQQVTLRCSPISGHKSVSWYQQVLGQGPQFIFQYYEKEERGRGNFPDRFSARQFPNYSSELNVNALLLGDSALYLCASSLKTGAASYEQYFGPGTRLTVT.

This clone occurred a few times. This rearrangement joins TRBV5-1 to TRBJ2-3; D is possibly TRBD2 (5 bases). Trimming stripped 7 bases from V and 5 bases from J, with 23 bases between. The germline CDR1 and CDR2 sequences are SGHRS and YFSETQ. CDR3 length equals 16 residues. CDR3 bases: TGCGCCAGCGGCCCGGGTGGGGTAGCGTACAAAGATACGCAGTATTTT. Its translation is CASGPGGVAYKDTQYF. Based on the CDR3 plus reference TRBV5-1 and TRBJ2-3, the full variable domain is KAGVTQTPRYLIKTRGQQVTLSCSPISGHRSVSWYQQTPGQGLQFLFEYFSETQRNKGNFPGRFSGRQFSNSRSEMNVSTLELGDSALYLCASGPGGVAYKDTQYFGPGTRLTVL.

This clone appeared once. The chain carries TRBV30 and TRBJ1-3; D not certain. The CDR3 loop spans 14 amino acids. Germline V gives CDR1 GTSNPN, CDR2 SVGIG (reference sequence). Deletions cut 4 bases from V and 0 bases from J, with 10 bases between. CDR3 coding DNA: TGTGCCTGGAAGGGAGAAAACTCTGGAAACACCATATATTTT. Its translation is CAWKGENSGNTIYF.

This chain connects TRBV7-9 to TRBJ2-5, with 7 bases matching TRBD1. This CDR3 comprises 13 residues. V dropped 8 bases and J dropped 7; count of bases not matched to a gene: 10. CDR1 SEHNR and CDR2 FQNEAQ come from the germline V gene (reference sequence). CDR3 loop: CASEAQGYVTQYF. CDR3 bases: TGTGCCAGCGAAGCACAGGGGTACGTGACCCAGTACTTC.

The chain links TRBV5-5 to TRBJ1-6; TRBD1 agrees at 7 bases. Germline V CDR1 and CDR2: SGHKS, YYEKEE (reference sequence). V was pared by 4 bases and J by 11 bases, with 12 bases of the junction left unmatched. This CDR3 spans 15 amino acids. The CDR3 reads CASSGTGVGGTPLHF. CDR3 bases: TGTGCCAGCAGCGGTACAGGGGTCGGAGGGACACCCCTCCACTTT.

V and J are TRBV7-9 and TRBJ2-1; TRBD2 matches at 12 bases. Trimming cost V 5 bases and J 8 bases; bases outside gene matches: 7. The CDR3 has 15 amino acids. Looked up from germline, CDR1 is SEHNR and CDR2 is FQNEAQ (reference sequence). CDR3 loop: CASSRLAGGRDEQFF. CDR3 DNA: TGTGCCAGCAGCCGTCTAGCGGGGGGGCGCGATGAGCAGTTCTTC.

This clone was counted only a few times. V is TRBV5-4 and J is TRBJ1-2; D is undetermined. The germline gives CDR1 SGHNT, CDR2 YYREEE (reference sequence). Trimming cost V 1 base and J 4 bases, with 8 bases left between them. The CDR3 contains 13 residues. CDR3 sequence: CASSLLGSYGYTF. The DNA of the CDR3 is TGTGCCAGCAGCTTGCTGGGGAGCTATGGCTACACCTTC.

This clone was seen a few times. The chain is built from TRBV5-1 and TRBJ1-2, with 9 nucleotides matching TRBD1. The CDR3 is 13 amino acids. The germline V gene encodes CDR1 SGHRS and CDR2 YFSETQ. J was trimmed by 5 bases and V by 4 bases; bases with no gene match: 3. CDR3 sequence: CASSQTGGYGYTF. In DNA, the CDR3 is TGCGCCAGCAGCCAGACAGGGGGATATGGCTACACCTTC.

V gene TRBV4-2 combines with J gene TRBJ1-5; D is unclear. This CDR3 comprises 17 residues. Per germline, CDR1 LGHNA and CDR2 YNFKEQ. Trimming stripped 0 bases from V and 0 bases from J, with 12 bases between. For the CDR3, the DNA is TGTGCCAGCAGCCAAGATAGGGAGTCTTATAGCAATCAGCCCCAGCATTTT. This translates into CASSQDRESYSNQPQHF.

The CDR3 nucleotides read TGTGCCACCAGGGTCAGCTCCTACAATGAGCAGTTCTTC. It yields the protein CATRVSSYNEQFF. The rearrangement joins TRBV15 to TRBJ2-1; D is uncertain. Germline V gene lookup returns CDR1 LNHNV and CDR2 YYDKDF (reference sequence). This CDR3 has 13 amino acids. V lost 6 bases and J lost 0, with 6 bases in between. Looking up the rest from reference TRBV15 and TRBJ2-1 gives the full variable domain: DAMVIQNPRYQVTQFGKPVTLSCSQTLNHNVMYWYQQKSSQAPKLLFHYYDKDFNNEADTPDNFQSRRPNTSFCFLDIRSPGLGDTAMYLCATRVSSYNEQFFGPGTRLTVL.

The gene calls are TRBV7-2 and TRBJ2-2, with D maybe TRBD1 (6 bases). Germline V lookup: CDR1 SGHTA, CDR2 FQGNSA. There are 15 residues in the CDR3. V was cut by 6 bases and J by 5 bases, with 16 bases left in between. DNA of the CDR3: TGTGCCAGCAGGTTCGCAGGGGTTGTTACCGGGGAGCTGTTTTTT. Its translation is CASRFAGVVTGELFF.

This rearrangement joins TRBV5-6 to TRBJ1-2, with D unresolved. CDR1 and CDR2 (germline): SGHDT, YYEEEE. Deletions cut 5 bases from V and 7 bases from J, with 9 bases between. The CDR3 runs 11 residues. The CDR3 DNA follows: TGTGCCAGCAGAAAGATAGCTGGCTACACCTTC. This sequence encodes CASRKIAGYTF.

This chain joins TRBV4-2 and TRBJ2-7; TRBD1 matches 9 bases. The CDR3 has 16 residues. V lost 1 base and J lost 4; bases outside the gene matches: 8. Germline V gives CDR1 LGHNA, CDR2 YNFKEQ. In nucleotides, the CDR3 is TGTGCCAGCAGCCAAGCTCTGGGACAGGGAATTTACGAGCAGTACTTC. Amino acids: CASSQALGQGIYEQYF.

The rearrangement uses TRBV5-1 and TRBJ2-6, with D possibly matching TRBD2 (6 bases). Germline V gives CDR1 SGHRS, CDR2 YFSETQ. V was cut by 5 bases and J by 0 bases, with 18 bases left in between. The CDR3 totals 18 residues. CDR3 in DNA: TGCGCCAGCAGGCGGGATGGGTTCGGGCTCTCTGGGGCCAACGTCCTGACTTTC. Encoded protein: CASRRDGFGLSGANVLTF.

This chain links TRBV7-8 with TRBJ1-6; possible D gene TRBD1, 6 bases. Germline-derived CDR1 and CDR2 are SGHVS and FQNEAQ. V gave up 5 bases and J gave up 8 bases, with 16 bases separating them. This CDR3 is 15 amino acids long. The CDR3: CASSPPQGKDSPLHF. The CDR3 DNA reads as TGTGCCAGCAGCCCCCCGCAGGGGAAGGATTCACCCCTCCACTTT. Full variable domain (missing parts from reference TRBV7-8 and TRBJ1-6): GAGVSQSPRYKVAKRGQDVALRCDPISGHVSLFWYQQALGQGPEFLTYFQNEAQLDKSGLPSDRFFAERPEGSVSTLKIQRTQQEDSAVYLCASSPPQGKDSPLHFGNGTRLTVT.